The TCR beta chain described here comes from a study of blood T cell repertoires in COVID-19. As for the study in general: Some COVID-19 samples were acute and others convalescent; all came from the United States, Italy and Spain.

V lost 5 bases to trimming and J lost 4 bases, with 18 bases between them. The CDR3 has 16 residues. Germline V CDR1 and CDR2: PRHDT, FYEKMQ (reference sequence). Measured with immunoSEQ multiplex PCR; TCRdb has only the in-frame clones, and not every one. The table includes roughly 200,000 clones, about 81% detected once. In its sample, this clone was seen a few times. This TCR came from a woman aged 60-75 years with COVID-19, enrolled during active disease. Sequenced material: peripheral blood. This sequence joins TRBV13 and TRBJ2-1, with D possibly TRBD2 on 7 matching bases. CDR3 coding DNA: TGTGCCAGCAGCACCGAGGGGGGGGCGGATTACAATGAGCAGTTCTTC. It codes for CASSTEGGADYNEQFF.